Below, 8 T cell receptor beta chains from the same sample are listed, as sequenced in a study of blood T cell repertoires in COVID-19 (TCRdb year 2020). Library preparation used the immunoSEQ multiplex PCR assay. Here the immuneACCESS table is served through TCRdb, limited to in-frame sequences with V and J called. Missing clones are a known gap in these copies; in checked studies unresolved V genes cover under half, and the rest lacks a known reason. The sample data list 45,000 to 65,000 clones, and just under 80% of these were observed just once. Less than 30% of the sample rests with the top ten. Specimen: peripheral blood. The receptors derive from a human donor in a cohort sampled during active COVID-19.

This clone was detected once. This chain connects TRBV6-5 to TRBJ1-2, with D possibly being TRBD1 (5 bases). Germline V gene data show CDR1 as MNHEY and CDR2 as SVGAGI. The CDR3 covers 16 residues. V was clipped by 2 bases and J by 5 bases, with 18 bases between them. CDR3 loop: CASSYGDGGGVYGYTF. For the CDR3, the DNA is TGTGCCAGCAGTTACGGCGATGGGGGGGGAGTTTATGGCTACACCTTC.

The chain links TRBV11-3 to TRBJ1-1, with D maybe TRBD1 (5 bases). Germline values: CDR1 SGHNT, CDR2 YENEEA. CDR3 length: 13 residues. V dropped 5 bases and J dropped 0 bases, with 7 bases sitting between them. The CDR3: CASSPGLNTEAFF. The CDR3 nucleotides are TGTGCCAGCAGCCCAGGGTTGAACACTGAAGCTTTCTTT.

The chain's CDR3 is CASSEWDTRQGSNQPQHF. CDR3 bases: TGTGCCAGCAGTGAATGGGATACAAGACAGGGTAGCAATCAGCCCCAGCATTTT. The chain joins TRBV6-1 to TRBJ1-5, with TRBD1 matching 7 bases. The CDR3 covers 18 residues. Trimming removed 2 bases from V and 0 bases from J; junction bases left unmatched: 10. From germline, CDR1 is MNHNS and CDR2 SASEGT.

The rearrangement links TRBV11-3 to TRBJ2-5; 11 positions match TRBD1. The CDR3 runs to 15 residues. CDR1 and CDR2 from the germline V gene are SGHNT and YENEEA. Trimming cost V 4 bases and J 3 bases; bases outside gene matches: 4. The CDR3 sequence: CASSSGTGGKETQYF. The CDR3 DNA reads TGTGCCAGCAGCTCCGGGACAGGGGGTAAAGAGACCCAGTACTTC.

The chain is built from TRBV7-2 and TRBJ1-1, with D perhaps TRBD1 (6 bases). The V end lost 4 bases, the J end lost 5 bases, and 17 bases lay between the germline ends. CDR1 and CDR2 (germline): SGHTA, FQGNSA. This CDR3 spans 15 amino acids. In DNA, the CDR3 is TGTGCCAGCAGCTCCAACGCGGGGGCACAAACTGAAGCTTTCTTT. As protein: CASSSNAGAQTEAFF.

This chain links TRBV15 with TRBJ2-1, with TRBD2 identical over 7 bases. CDR3 length equals 15 residues. Germline trimming cut 8 bases from V and 3 bases from J; bases unmatched to any gene: 10. Per the germline V gene, CDR1 is LNHNV and CDR2 is YYDKDF (reference sequence). CDR3 residues: CATAAGEGFYNEQFF. DNA for the CDR3: TGTGCCACCGCCGCCGGGGAGGGGTTCTACAATGAGCAGTTCTTC.

The V call is TRBV25-1, the J call TRBJ1-1; 7 bases are shared with TRBD1. The junction had 7 bases not matched to a gene; V was cut back by 3 bases and J by 3 bases. The CDR3 is made up of 15 amino acids. From germline, CDR1 is MGHDK and CDR2 SYGVNS. CDR3 protein: CASSDPRGFDTEAFF. DNA for the CDR3: TGTGCCAGCAGTGACCCCAGGGGGTTTGACACTGAAGCTTTCTTT. The full variable domain, in which reference TRBV25-1 and TRBJ1-1 provide the parts outside the CDR3, is EADIYQTPRYLVIGTGKKITLECSQTMGHDKMYWYQQDPGMELHLIHYSYGVNSTEKGDLSSESTVSRIRTEHFPLTLESARPSHTSQYLCASSDPRGFDTEAFFGQGTRLTVV.

This clone was observed once. V usage is TRBV19 and J usage is TRBJ2-5, with D possibly being TRBD1 (6 bases). V dropped 4 bases and J dropped 4 bases, with 10 bases sitting between them. This CDR3 region has 13 residues. The germline CDR1 and CDR2 sequences are LNHDA and SQIVND (reference sequence). The chain's CDR3 is CASSSQGRETQYF. The CDR3, as DNA: TGTGCCAGTAGTAGCCAGGGGAGAGAGACCCAGTACTTC. Based on the CDR3 plus reference TRBV19 and TRBJ2-5, the full variable domain is DGGITQSPKYLFRKEGQNVTLSCEQNLNHDAMYWYRQDPGQGLRLIYYSQIVNDFQKGDIAEGYSVSREKKESFPLTVTSAQKNPTAFYLCASSSQGRETQYFGPGTRLLVL.